A single T cell receptor (beta chain) is shown here with its context. Its antigen target is currently unknown. No much larger clone is present one base from it, and per-base qualities are unavailable. The CDR3 spans 14 residues, from the cysteine through the phenylalanine. Only the CDR3 DNA stays, 42 bases, in frame from base 1. The germline ends are 15 bases apart after V is trimmed by 4 bases and J by 5 bases. From the germline V gene, CDR1 is SGHRS and CDR2 is YFSETQ. Reading the label with the study, this specimen's time point is: persistent/refractory GD, antithyroid drugs over 5 years with positive TRAb. For both TCR sequencing and RNA sequencing, RNA was extracted from PBMCs using TRIzol. Graves' disease was diagnosed according to American Thyroid Association guidelines. Patients for the study were recruited at an endocrinology department in Xi'an, China. From each patient, 7.5 to 9.5 milliliters of peripheral blood was collected into an EDTA anticoagulant tube. PBMCs were isolated by Ficoll Paque Plus density gradient separation without further T cell sorting. RNA quality was checked with an Agilent 2100 Bioanalyzer and agarose gel, and concentration with a NanoDrop 2000.

The data were taken from a study of regulatory T cells in long-lasting Graves disease (dated by TCRdb to 2020 to 2023). Broadly, across the study: Persistent Graves' disease was defined as antithyroid drug treatment for over 5 years with persistently positive TSH receptor autoantibodies. Antithyroid drugs had been taken for roughly 10 years on average by persistent Graves' disease patients in the clinical cohort. Patients with persistent Graves' disease were compared with patients with newly diagnosed Graves' disease using TCR sequencing and RNA sequencing of peripheral blood. A total of about 35 samples underwent TCR sequencing: about 13 from persistent and about 20 from newly diagnosed Graves' disease patients. The study took place in China and was registered as a clinical trial. Broad study findings and their caveats: Persistent patients shared more public clonotypes among themselves (2,741) than newly diagnosed patients did (roughly 920). Lower TCR Shannon entropy and fewer highly expanded clones were observed in persistent Graves' disease patients than in newly diagnosed patients, which suggested clonal expansion. Only the TCR beta chain was sequenced and analyzed. TRBV28, TRBJ1-2 and TRBJ2-5 were preferentially used in persistent disease, while TRBV20-1 and TRBJ2-1 were favored in newly diagnosed disease. As a limitation, the authors acknowledged that the small sample size may reduce accuracy. Only peripheral blood was studied, because thyroid tissue, the primary lesion, was inaccessible.

Library construction relied on multiplex PCR. The sequencing machine was an Illumina HiSeq 4000. iRepertoire HTBI primers and Arm-PCR amplification of CDR3 regions were used to construct TCR beta libraries. Before sequencing, the PCR products underwent gel purification. In the source study's methods: Gene usage analysis of CDR3 amino acid clonotypes used the approximately 62 TRBV and some 15 TRBJ segments found across samples. COPE and FqMerger were used to merge the filtered high-quality paired reads into contigs. BLAST was used to align contigs to IMGT TRBV, TRBD and TRBJ reference genes, with CDR3 defined following IMGT. Any clonotype with a frequency above 0.1% was counted as a highly expanded clone. Shannon entropy was used to measure repertoire diversity, and the Gini coefficient was used to measure V-J evenness. A clonotype was considered public if more than one individual shared it. TCRdb took the public reads, trimmed them with fastp at Q25, ran MiXCR for clone calling and kept in-frame beta chains. All rows with the same CDR3 protein become a single entry with the most common DNA and genes. The V and J calls and clone size come from TCRdb's table, not from the authors' own analysis. The sample table holds 310,000 or so distinct CDR3 sequences, of which about 20% were seen once. The ten largest clones represent just under 30% of the sample.

Recombination connected TRBV5-1 to TRBJ2-5; no D gene can be assigned with confidence. The sample here was peripheral blood mononuclear cells (PBMCs), taken when the disease was refractory, from a patient treated with antithyroid drugs. The source of this sequence is a female donor with Graves disease. The CDR3 loop reads CASSPPGAWETQYF. The bases are TGCGCCAGCAGCCCCCCCGGAGCGTGGGAGACCCAGTACTTC.